This T cell receptor beta chain was captured in a study of blood T cell repertoires in COVID-19. Overall study context: The United States, Italy and Spain were the sources of the acute and convalescent COVID-19 samples.

The length of the CDR3 is 13 residues. Trimming pared 5 bases from V and 1 base from J, leaving 9 bases between. The germline CDR1 and CDR2 sequences are SGHTA and FQGNSA. Clones were sequenced by immunoSEQ multiplex PCR, and TCRdb holds only the in-frame ones, with some missing. The sample records fewer than 200,000 clones, 82% being singletons. Residents of 24 US areas, aged about 18 to 95 years, made up the participants. In Cohort 3, a recovered donor had either two negative PCRs, clearance, or symptom resolution. Sequencing used PBMCs or T cells enriched from blood (not recorded which). The receptor was isolated from a man aged 55 to 70 who had recovered from COVID-19. The chain couples TRBV7-2 to TRBJ2-7; maybe TRBD1 (5 bases). The DNA for the CDR3 is TGTGCCAGCAGCGTGGACACGTCCTACGAGCAGTACTTC. As protein: CASSVDTSYEQYF.